One and the same sample provided the 9 T cell receptor beta chains below, sequenced in a study of OX40 agonist ivuxolimab in advanced cancers. Data came from immunoSEQ multiplex PCR; TCRdb stores just in-frame clones and leaves some out. The profile shows 40,000 to 45,000 clones, about 86% of them singletons. Source: CD4+ or CD8+ T cells sorted from blood, taken in a trial of the OX40 agonist ivuxolimab. These receptors were obtained from an adult with an advanced solid tumor such as melanoma, head and neck, liver or kidney cancer.

The V gene is TRBV2, the J gene TRBJ1-5, with D tentatively TRBD1 (5 bases). The germline V gene has CDR1 SNHLY and CDR2 FYNNEI. V dropped 2 bases and J dropped 1 base, with 12 bases sitting between them. The CDR3 consists of 16 residues. The CDR3 coding sequence is TGTGCCAGCAGTGAAATAACAGGTACGAGCAATCAGCCCCAGCATTTT. It translates to CASSEITGTSNQPQHF.

The J gene is TRBJ2-5, the V gene TRBV28; TRBD2 might be the D (6 bases). This CDR3 region has 14 residues. Trimming took off 6 bases at V and 0 bases at J, with 11 bases between the two ends. Germline values: CDR1 MDHEN, CDR2 SYDVKM. The CDR3 region is CASSREAYQETQYF. The DNA for the CDR3 is TGTGCCAGCAGCAGGGAGGCGTACCAAGAGACCCAGTACTTC.

The chain combines TRBV19 with TRBJ2-7, with TRBD1 as a possible D gene (6 bases). This CDR3 is 15 amino acids long. Germline assignment: CDR1 LNHDA and CDR2 SQIVND (reference sequence). V was pared by 1 base and J by 5 bases, with 15 bases between. CDR3 bases: TGTGCCAGTAGTATAGGGCAGGGGAATTTCAACGAGCAGTACTTC. This codes for CASSIGQGNFNEQYF.

This chain links TRBV21-1 with TRBJ1-2. TRBV21-1 is a known pseudogene. The CDR3 is 12 residues long. CDR3 sequence: CASSRQLYGYTF. For the CDR3, the DNA is TGTGCCAGCAGCAGGCAGCTCTATGGCTACACCTTC.

A note on this clone: Germline is not matched at one junction end, which may reflect a read error. This rearrangement joins TRBV29-1 to TRBJ2-5, with 9 bases lining up with TRBD1. Per germline, CDR1 SQVTM and CDR2 ANQGSEA. This CDR3 has 13 amino acids. Here the CDR3 DNA reads TGCTGCGTTATGGGGGGACAGGGCAGGGCCCAGTACTTC. It codes for CCVMGGQGRAQYF.

The chain has TRBV6-5 and TRBJ2-7; D unresolved. Looked up from germline, CDR1 is MNHEY and CDR2 is SVGAGI. V dropped 5 bases and J dropped 6 bases, with 17 bases sitting between them. The CDR3 length is 14 residues. The CDR3 loop reads CASSLAFGVGEQYV. The CDR3 nucleotides are TGTGCCAGCAGTCTGGCGTTTGGGGTGGGCGAGCAGTACGTC.

The rearrangement uses TRBV4-2 and TRBJ1-4; D gene ambiguous. The germline V gene has CDR1 LGHNA and CDR2 YNFKEQ. Trimming stripped 4 bases from V and 4 bases from J, with 16 bases between. The CDR3 loop spans 16 amino acids. CDR3 in amino acids: CASSPTRSGLNEKLFF. For the CDR3, the DNA is TGTGCCAGCAGCCCTACCAGATCCGGCCTTAATGAAAAACTGTTTTTT.

On this clone: The sample carries other DNA sequences with the same CDR3. The rearrangement uses TRBV6-5 and TRBJ2-1; D gene uncertain. The germline gives CDR1 MNHEY, CDR2 SVGAGI. The CDR3 is made up of 12 amino acids. V was cut by 9 bases and J by 2 bases, with 8 bases left in between. The CDR3 nucleotides read TGTGCCAGTAGCAGGCCCTACAATGAGCAGTTCTTC. It is translated as CASSRPYNEQFF.

This clone occurred a few times. The rearrangement joins TRBV7-2 to TRBJ2-1, with D possibly being TRBD1 (5 bases). This CDR3 comprises 12 residues. V lost 1 base and J 9 bases, leaving 7 bases between the germline ends. Germline-derived CDR1 and CDR2 are SGHTA and FQGNSA. The CDR3 here is CASSLVGLEQFF. The CDR3 bases are TGTGCCAGCAGCTTAGTGGGGCTTGAGCAGTTCTTC.